This T cell receptor (beta chain) was observed in a study of shared clonotypes between healthy human individuals. Study-wide results and caveats: Sequencing of the sorted subsets was shown by rarefaction to be incomplete despite large depth.

Turning to this clone: Its antigen remains unknown.

Germline values: CDR1 SGHTA, CDR2 FQGNSA. Trimming took off 1 base at V and 4 bases at J, with 10 bases between the two ends. This CDR3 is built from 15 residues. Repertoires were generated with immunoSEQ multiplex PCR, while TCRdb's copy carries only in-frame clones and drops some. The sample has about a million clones; over 75% are singletons. A split of CD4+ cells into CD45RA+ naive and CD45RA-negative memory subsets was performed. The material sequenced was memory CD4+ T cells sorted from blood. The subset denotes: CD45RA-negative fraction. The V and J genes are TRBV7-2 and TRBJ2-2; D is unresolved. This TCR was recovered from a man aged 18 to 35 in good health. The CDR3 DNA follows: TGTGCCAGCAGCTTAGGTGTTACGGGCACCGGGGAGCTGTTTTTT. Amino acid sequence: CASSLGVTGTGELFF.